A selection of T cell receptor beta chains follows, all from one sample in a study of T cell responses to AZD1222 COVID-19 vaccine. Assay used: immunoSEQ multiplex PCR; TCRdb lists only in-frame clones, some missing. The table lists 150,000 or so clones, about 92% of them singletons. The source was peripheral blood, collected on day 0 of AZD1222 vaccination. These receptor sequences come from an adult in good health. The CDR3 runs from the conserved cysteine through the conserved F or W. The D gene is left open where the match is weak. Rows may omit the clone size; those that give it use once, few, many or a size class.

TRBJ2-6 | - | - | TRBV2 | CASSETGGSGANVLTF | TGTGCCAGCAGTGAGACTGGCGGCTCTGGGGCCAACGTCCTGACTTTC
TRBJ2-1 | - | once | TRBV30 | CAWTLGAGFRNEQFF | TGTGCCTGGACCCTAGGGGCGGGGTTTAGGAATGAGCAGTTCTTC
TRBJ2-4 | - | - | TRBV3-1/TRBV3-2 | CASRQTSGVKNIQYF | TGTGCCAGCAGACAAACTTCGGGAGTAAAAAACATTCAGTACTTC
TRBJ1-2 | - | - | TRBV19 | CASKAANYGYTF | TGTGCCAGTAAGGCAGCTAACTATGGCTACACCTTC
TRBJ1-1 | TRBD1 | - | TRBV6-1 | CASSERTGHTEAFF | TGTGCCAGCAGTGAACGGACAGGACACACTGAAGCTTTCTTT
TRBJ2-2 | TRBD1 | - | TRBV29-1 | CSVYRGNTGELFF | TGCAGCGTTTACAGGGGGAACACCGGGGAGCTGTTTTTT
TRBJ2-6 | TRBD1 | once | TRBV4-3 | CASSQQGDSSSGANVLTF | TGCGCCAGCAGCCAACAAGGGGACAGTAGCTCTGGGGCCAACGTCCTGACTTTC
TRBJ1-6 | - | - | TRBV4-3 | CASSKGGRSPLHF | TGCGCCAGCAGCAAAGGGGGACGTTCACCCCTCCACTTT
TRBJ1-6 | - | - | TRBV11-3 | CASSRGDSPLHF | TGTGCCAGCAGCCGGGGGGATTCACCCCTCCACTTT
TRBJ1-6 | - | few | TRBV11-1 | CASSLTSSYNSPLHF | TGTGCCAGCAGCTTGACGAGCTCCTATAATTCACCCCTCCACTTT
TRBJ1-6 | - | - | TRBV7-9 | CASSSQVINSPLHF | TGTGCCAGCAGCTCACAGGTTATCAATTCACCCCTCCACTTT
TRBJ2-7 | TRBD1 | once | TRBV18 | CASSPRDRVVEQYF | TGTGCCAGCTCACCCCGGGACAGGGTTGTCGAGCAGTACTTC
TRBJ2-2 | - | - | TRBV24-1 | CATSGARPNTGELFF | TGTGCCACCAGTGGCGCCAGGCCCAACACCGGGGAGCTGTTTTTT
TRBJ2-6 | TRBD1 | - | TRBV19 | CASRIGTGFFSGANVLTF | TGTGCCAGTAGGATTGGGACAGGGTTTTTCTCTGGGGCCAACGTCCTGACTTTC
TRBJ2-7 | - | - | TRBV6-2/TRBV6-3 | CASSLRRDSRGTYEQYF | TGTGCCAGCAGTCTCCGAAGAGATTCTCGCGGGACCTACGAGCAGTACTTC
TRBJ1-1 | - | - | TRBV9 | CASSVFGGAEAFF | TGTGCCAGCAGCGTTTTTGGGGGCGCTGAAGCTTTCTTT
TRBJ1-2 | - | few | TRBV5-4 | CASSRNSNYGYTF | TGTGCCAGCAGCCGCAATAGTAACTATGGCTACACCTTC
TRBJ1-1 | - | - | TRBV2 | CAAHTIPNTEAFF | TGTGCCGCTCATACCATCCCGAACACTGAAGCTTTCTTT
TRBJ2-1 | - | once | TRBV11-3 | CASSFPRRDNEQFF | TGTGCCAGCAGCTTTCCTCGGAGGGACAATGAGCAGTTCTTC
TRBJ2-1 | - | once | TRBV7-3 | CASREGQYNEQFF | TGTGCCAGCAGGGAGGGACAGTACAATGAGCAGTTCTTC
TRBJ1-6 | - | - | TRBV30 | CACLDSNNSPLHF | TGTGCCTGTCTGGACAGCAATAATTCACCCCTCCACTTT
TRBJ1-3 | - | - | TRBV5-6 | CASSWRGGSSGNTIYF | TGTGCCAGCAGCTGGCGAGGGGGGTCCTCTGGAAACACCATATATTTT
TRBJ2-7 | TRBD1 | - | TRBV9 | CASSPAWTGDYEQYF | TGTGCCAGCAGCCCCGCCTGGACAGGGGACTACGAGCAGTACTTC
TRBJ2-2 | - | - | TRBV28 | CASMEVFNTGELFF | TGTGCCAGCATGGAGGTCTTCAACACCGGGGAGCTGTTTTTT
TRBJ1-1 | TRBD1 | - | TRBV13 | CASSLESRPGQQNTEAFF | TGTGCCAGCAGCTTAGAATCCAGGCCGGGACAGCAGAACACTGAAGCTTTCTTT
TRBJ1-4 | TRBD1 | - | TRBV12-5 | CASGDRGDLNEKLFF | TGTGCTAGTGGGGACAGGGGGGACCTTAATGAAAAACTGTTTTTT
TRBJ1-4 | - | - | TRBV19 | CASSRRTIGYDEKLFF | TGTGCCAGTAGCCGAAGGACGATCGGTTATGATGAAAAACTGTTTTTT
TRBJ1-3 | TRBD1 | - | TRBV28 | CASSGTGTIGNTIYF | TGTGCCAGCAGTGGGACAGGGACGATAGGAAACACCATATATTTT
TRBJ1-5 | - | - | TRBV7-8 | CASSRNNGGFRTQHF | TGTGCCAGCAGCCGTAACAATGGCGGGTTTCGGACCCAGCATTTT
TRBJ2-1 | TRBD1 | - | TRBV5-1 | CASSLPGQGQDEQFF | TGCGCCAGCAGCCTGCCGGGACAGGGCCAGGATGAGCAGTTCTTC
TRBJ1-4 | - | - | TRBV5-1 | CASSSQGNEKLFF | TGCGCCAGCAGCTCCCAGGGCAACGAAAAACTGTTTTTT
TRBJ2-5 | - | - | TRBV11-2 | CASSLSVGETQYF | TGTGCCAGCAGCTTAAGTGTCGGAGAGACCCAGTACTTC
TRBJ1-4 | TRBD1 | - | TRBV3-1/TRBV3-2 | CASSPAGTGVNEKLFF | TGTGCCAGCAGCCCGGCCGGGACAGGGGTTAATGAAAAACTGTTTTTT
TRBJ1-2 | TRBD1 | - | TRBV7-9 | CASSLAPGTGGFGYTF | TGTGCCAGCAGCTTAGCCCCAGGGACAGGGGGCTTTGGCTACACCTTC
TRBJ1-2 | - | - | TRBV3-1/TRBV3-2 | CASTPQANYGYTF | TGTGCCAGCACCCCACAGGCTAACTATGGCTACACCTTC
TRBJ1-1 | TRBD1 | - | TRBV7-2 | CASSFTGGTEAFF | TGTGCCAGCAGCTTTACAGGGGGCACTGAAGCTTTCTTT